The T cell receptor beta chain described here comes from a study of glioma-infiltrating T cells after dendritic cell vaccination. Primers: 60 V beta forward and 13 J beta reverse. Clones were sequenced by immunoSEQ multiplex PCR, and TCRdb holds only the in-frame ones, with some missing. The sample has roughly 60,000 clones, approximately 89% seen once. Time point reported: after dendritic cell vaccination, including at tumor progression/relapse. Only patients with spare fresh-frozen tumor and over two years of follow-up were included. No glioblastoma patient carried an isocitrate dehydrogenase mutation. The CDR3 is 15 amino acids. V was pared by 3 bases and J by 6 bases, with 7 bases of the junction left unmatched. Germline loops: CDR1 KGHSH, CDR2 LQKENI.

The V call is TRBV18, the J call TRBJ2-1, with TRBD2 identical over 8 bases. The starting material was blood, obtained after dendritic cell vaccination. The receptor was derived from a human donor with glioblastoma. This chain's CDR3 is CASSPLAGSINEQFF. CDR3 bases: TGTGCCAGCTCACCGTTAGCGGGATCGATCAATGAGCAGTTCTTC. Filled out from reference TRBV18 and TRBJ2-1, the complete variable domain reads NAGVMQNPRHLVRRRGQEARLRCSPMKGHSHVYWYRQLPEEGLKFMVYLQKENIIDESGMPKERFSAEFPKEGPSILRIQQVVRGDSAAYFCASSPLAGSINEQFFGPGTRLTVL.